Reported below is one TCR beta chain. Germline assignment: CDR1 DFQATT and CDR2 SNEGSKA (reference sequence). V gave up 3 bases and J gave up 5 bases, with 8 bases separating them. There are 12 residues in the CDR3. TCRdb's table, derived via immunoSEQ multiplex PCR, lists solely in-frame clones and lacks some. The sample lists about 240,000 clones; about 85% were seen once. This entry is derived from a study of blood T cell repertoires in COVID-19. The overall study: Samples representing acute and convalescent COVID-19 were sourced from the United States, Italy and Spain.

The origin of this receptor is a man aged 55 to 70 who had recovered from COVID-19. The J gene is TRBJ1-5, the V gene TRBV20-1; no reliable D call. Specimen: peripheral blood. CDR3 region: CSASRSDQPQHF. The CDR3 nucleotides are TGCAGTGCTAGTCGATCGGATCAGCCCCAGCATTTT.